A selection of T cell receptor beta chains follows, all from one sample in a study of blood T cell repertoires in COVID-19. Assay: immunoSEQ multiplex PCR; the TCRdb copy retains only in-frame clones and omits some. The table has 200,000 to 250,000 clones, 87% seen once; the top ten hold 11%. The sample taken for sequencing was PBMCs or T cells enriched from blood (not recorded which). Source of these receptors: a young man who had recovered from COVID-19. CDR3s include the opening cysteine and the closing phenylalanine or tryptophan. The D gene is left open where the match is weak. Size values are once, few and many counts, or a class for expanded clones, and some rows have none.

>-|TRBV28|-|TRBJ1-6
CASSAYKNSPLHF
TGTGCCAGCAGTGCTTACAAAAATTCACCCCTCCACTTT
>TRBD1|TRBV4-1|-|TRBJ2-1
CASSQDQGARQFF
TGCGCCAGCAGCCAAGATCAGGGGGCAAGGCAGTTCTTC
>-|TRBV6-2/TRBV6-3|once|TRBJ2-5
CASSRQQQETQYF
TGTGCCAGCAGTAGACAGCAACAAGAGACCCAGTACTTC
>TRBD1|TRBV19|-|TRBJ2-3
CASGQGARPDTQYF
TGTGCCAGCGGACAGGGAGCACGGCCAGATACGCAGTATTTT
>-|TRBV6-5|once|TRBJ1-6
CASSQLGTRNSPLHF
TGTGCCAGCAGTCAACTAGGGACACGGAATTCACCCCTCCACTTT
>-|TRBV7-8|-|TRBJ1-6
CASTLSSYNSPLHF
TGTGCCAGCACCCTCAGCTCCTATAATTCACCCCTCCACTTT
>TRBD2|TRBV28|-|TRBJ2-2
CASRFASGNTGELFF
TGTGCCAGTAGGTTCGCTAGCGGGAACACCGGGGAGCTGTTTTTT
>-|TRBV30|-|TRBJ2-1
CAWSDRFLSSYNEQFF
TGTGCCTGGAGTGACAGGTTCCTCAGCTCCTACAATGAGCAGTTCTTC
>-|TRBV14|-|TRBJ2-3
CASSLLSSTDTQYF
TGTGCCAGCAGCCTCCTATCTAGCACAGATACGCAGTATTTT
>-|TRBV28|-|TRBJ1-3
CASSLPQGGTGNTIYF
TGTGCCAGCAGTTTGCCACAGGGTGGTACTGGAAACACCATATATTTT
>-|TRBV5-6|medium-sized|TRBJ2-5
CASSLLEYVETQYF
TGTGCCAGCAGCTTATTGGAGTACGTGGAGACCCAGTACTTC
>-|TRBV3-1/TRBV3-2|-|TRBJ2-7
CASSQLYEQYF
TGTGCCAGCAGCCAACTCTACGAGCAGTACTTC
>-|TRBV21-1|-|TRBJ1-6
CASPRATRGWDNSPLHF
TGTGCCAGTCCAAGAGCAACGAGGGGGTGGGATAATTCACCCCTCCACTTT
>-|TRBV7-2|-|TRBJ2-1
CASSLRQRGGNDEQFF
TGTGCCAGCAGCCTACGACAGAGAGGGGGAAACGATGAGCAGTTCTTC
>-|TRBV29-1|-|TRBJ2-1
CSAYRTTYNEQFF
TGCAGCGCGTACAGGACTACCTACAATGAGCAGTTCTTC
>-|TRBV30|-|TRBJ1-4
CAWSGGLSEKLFF
TGTGCCTGGAGTGGTGGACTCAGTGAAAAACTGTTTTTT
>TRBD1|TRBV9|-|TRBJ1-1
CASSTLTGASITEAFF
TGTGCCAGCAGCACCTTGACAGGGGCTAGTATCACTGAAGCTTTCTTT
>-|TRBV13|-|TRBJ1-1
CASSLGLSDTEAFF
TGTGCCAGCAGCTTAGGGTTGAGCGACACTGAAGCTTTCTTT
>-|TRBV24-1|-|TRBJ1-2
CATSDSTRDSYYGGYTF
TGTGCCACCAGTGATTCCACCCGAGACAGTTACTATGGCGGCTACACCTTC
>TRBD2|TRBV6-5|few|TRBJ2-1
CASILVAGGGEQFF
TGTGCCAGCATCTTGGTAGCGGGAGGGGGTGAGCAGTTCTTC
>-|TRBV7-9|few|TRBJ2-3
CASFGARRTDTQYF
TGTGCCAGCTTTGGGGCGAGAAGAACAGATACGCAGTATTTT
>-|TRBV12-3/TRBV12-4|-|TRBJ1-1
CASSFGQGTEAFF
TGTGCCAGCAGTTTCGGGCAGGGGACTGAAGCTTTCTTT
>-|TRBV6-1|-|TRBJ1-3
CASSEWRGSLGNTIYF
TGTGCCAGCAGTGAATGGCGGGGATCGTTAGGAAACACCATATATTTT
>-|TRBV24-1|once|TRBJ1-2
CATSDRAFYGYTF
TGTGCCACCAGTGATAGAGCCTTTTATGGCTACACCTTC
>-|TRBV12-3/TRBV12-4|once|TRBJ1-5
CASYTLGGPQHF
TGTGCCAGCTACACCCTGGGAGGGCCCCAGCATTTT
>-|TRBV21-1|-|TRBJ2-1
CASSNFNKGQKDTRGDNEQFF
TGTGCCAGCAGCAATTTTAATAAGGGACAGAAAGACACCCGGGGAGACAATGAGCAGTTCTTC
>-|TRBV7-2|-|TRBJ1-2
CASSLDSWGSQRGYGYTF
TGTGCCAGCAGCTTAGACTCTTGGGGAAGTCAGAGAGGGTATGGCTACACCTTC
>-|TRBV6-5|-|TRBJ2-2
CAIKLLWNTGELFF
TGTGCCATCAAACTGCTCTGGAACACCGGGGAGCTGTTTTTT
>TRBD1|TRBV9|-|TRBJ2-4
CASSPGTGGWGAKNIQYF
TGTGCCAGCAGCCCCGGGACAGGGGGCTGGGGGGCCAAAAACATTCAGTACTTC
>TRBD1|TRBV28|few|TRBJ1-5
CASSRQGGSRGQPQHF
TGTGCCAGCAGTCGACAGGGGGGGTCCCGCGGGCAGCCCCAGCATTTT
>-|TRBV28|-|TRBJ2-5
CASSLAGHQETQYF
TGTGCCAGCAGTTTGGCGGGACACCAAGAGACCCAGTACTTC
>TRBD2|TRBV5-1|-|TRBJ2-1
CASHSGRAYNEQFF
TGCGCCAGCCATAGCGGGAGGGCCTACAATGAGCAGTTCTTC
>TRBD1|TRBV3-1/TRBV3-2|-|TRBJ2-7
CASSQEGTASYEQYF
TGTGCCAGCAGCCAAGAGGGGACAGCATCCTACGAGCAGTACTTC
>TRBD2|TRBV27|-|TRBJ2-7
CASRKTGLAGRTYEQYF
TGTGCCAGCCGAAAAACCGGACTAGCGGGTAGAACCTACGAGCAGTACTTC
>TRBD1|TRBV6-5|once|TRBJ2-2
CAPRDSNTGELFF
TGTGCTCCTCGGGACAGTAACACCGGGGAGCTGTTTTTT
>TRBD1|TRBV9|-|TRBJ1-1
CASSVGQGVRNTEAFF
TGTGCCAGCAGCGTGGGGCAGGGGGTCCGAAACACTGAAGCTTTCTTT
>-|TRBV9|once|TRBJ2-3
CASSVVGYLSTDTQYF
TGTGCCAGCAGCGTAGTGGGCTACCTAAGCACAGATACGCAGTATTTT
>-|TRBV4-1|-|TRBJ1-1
CASSQGVLSNLLNTEAFF
TGCGCCAGCAGCCAAGGCGTACTTTCTAACCTACTGAACACTGAAGCTTTCTTT
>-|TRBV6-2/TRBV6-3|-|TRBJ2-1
CASSRDYNEQFF
TGTGCCAGCAGTCGAGACTACAATGAGCAGTTCTTC
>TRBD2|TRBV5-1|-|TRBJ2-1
CASRGAGGAYNEQFF
TGCGCCAGCAGAGGAGCGGGAGGGGCGTACAATGAGCAGTTCTTC
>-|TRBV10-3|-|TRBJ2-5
CAIRRQTQETQYF
TGTGCCATCAGGAGACAGACCCAAGAGACCCAGTACTTC
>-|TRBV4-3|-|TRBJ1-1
CASSQASRGGANTEAFF
TGCGCCAGCAGCCAAGCATCAAGGGGGGGAGCGAACACTGAAGCTTTCTTT
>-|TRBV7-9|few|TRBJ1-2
CASSPLGGAGYTF
TGTGCCAGCAGCCCCCTTGGAGGGGCTGGCTACACCTTC
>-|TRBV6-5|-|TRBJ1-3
CASITAGGNTIYF
TGTGCCAGCATTACAGCCGGCGGAAACACCATATATTTT
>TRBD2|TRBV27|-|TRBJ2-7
CASRNLAGGREQYF
TGTGCCAGCAGAAACCTAGCGGGAGGGAGGGAGCAGTACTTC